What follows are 5 T cell receptor beta chains derived from one specimen sequenced in a study of T cell responses to AZD1222 COVID-19 vaccine. Assay: immunoSEQ multiplex PCR; the TCRdb copy retains only in-frame clones and omits some. There are 95,000 to 100,000 clones in the sample; 86% occur only once, and more than 1.2% lies in the top ten. The input for sequencing was peripheral blood, taken on day 0 of AZD1222 vaccination. All receptors come from an adult in good health.

In this sample, this clone turned up once. The chain is built from TRBV5-1 and TRBJ2-3; perhaps TRBD2 as D (5 bases). Trimming pared 4 bases from V and 2 bases from J, leaving 14 bases between. Germline-derived CDR1 and CDR2 are SGHRS and YFSETQ. The CDR3 has 15 amino acids. The CDR3 sequence: CASSPRGASTDTQYF. CDR3 coding DNA: TGCGCCAGCAGCCCCCGGGGAGCCTCCACAGATACGCAGTATTTT.

J is TRBJ1-2 and V is TRBV18, with D perhaps TRBD1 (5 bases). This CDR3 has 15 amino acids. Trimming shortened V by 2 bases and J by 5 bases, and 15 bases separated the two germline ends. Germline CDR1 reads KGHSH; CDR2 reads LQKENI. The DNA of the CDR3 is TGTGCCAGCTCACCAAGAATTCAGGGTGCATATGGCTACACCTTC. Its protein product is CASSPRIQGAYGYTF.

This clone was seen a single time. V and J are TRBV5-4 and TRBJ1-4; D possibly corresponds to TRBD1 (6 bases). There are 16 residues in the CDR3. Trimming removed 4 bases at V and 0 bases at J, with 13 bases between. The germline gives CDR1 SGHNT, CDR2 YYREEE (reference sequence). The chain's CDR3 is CASSTGRGTTNEKLFF. The CDR3 nucleotides read TGTGCCAGCAGCACCGGGAGGGGGACAACTAATGAAAAACTGTTTTTT.

The chain combines TRBV20-1 with TRBJ1-2; unclear D gene. Germline-derived CDR1 and CDR2 are DFQATT and SNEGSKA (reference sequence). The CDR3 extends over 8 amino acids. This CDR3 reads CSYYGYTF. The CDR3 nucleotides are TGCAGCTACTATGGCTACACCTTC.

The rearrangement joins TRBV28 to TRBJ1-5; D is uncertain. There are 15 residues in the CDR3. The V and J ends lost 6 bases and 5 bases respectively, with 17 bases between them. Per the germline V gene, CDR1 is MDHEN and CDR2 is SYDVKM. The CDR3, as DNA: TGTGCCAGCAGCCCGCGTTGGGATCGCCATCAGCCCCAGCATTTT. Its protein product is CASSPRWDRHQPQHF. Combining the CDR3 with reference TRBV28 and TRBJ1-5 gives the whole variable domain DVKVTQSSRYLVKRTGEKVFLECVQDMDHENMFWYRQDPGLGLRLIYFSYDVKMKEKGDIPEGYSVSREKKERFSLILESASTNQTSMYLCASSPRWDRHQPQHFGDGTRLSIL.